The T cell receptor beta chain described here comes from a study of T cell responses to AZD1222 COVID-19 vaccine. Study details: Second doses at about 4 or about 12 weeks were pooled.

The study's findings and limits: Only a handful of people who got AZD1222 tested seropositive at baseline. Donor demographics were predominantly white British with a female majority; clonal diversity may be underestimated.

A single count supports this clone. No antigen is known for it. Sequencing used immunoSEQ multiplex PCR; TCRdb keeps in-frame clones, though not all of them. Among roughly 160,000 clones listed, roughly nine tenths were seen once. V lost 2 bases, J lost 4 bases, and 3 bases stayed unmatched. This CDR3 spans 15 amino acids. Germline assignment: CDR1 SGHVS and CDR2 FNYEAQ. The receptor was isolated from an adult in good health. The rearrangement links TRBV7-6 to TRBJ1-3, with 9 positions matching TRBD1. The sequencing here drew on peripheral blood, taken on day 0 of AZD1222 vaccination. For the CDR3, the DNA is TGTGCCAGCAGCTTACGGACAGGGGACGGAAACACCATATATTTT. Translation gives CASSLRTGDGNTIYF.